The T cell receptor beta chain under discussion was sequenced for a study of chemoradiotherapy in HPV16-positive cancers. Generated by immunoSEQ multiplex PCR, the TCRdb table keeps only in-frame clones and is missing some. Here the sample spans roughly 7,400 clones, around two thirds being singletons. Germline V gene data show CDR1 as MRHNA and CDR2 as SNTAGT. This CDR3 is built from 15 residues. The junction had 4 bases not matched to a gene; V was cut back by 4 bases and J by 8 bases. V is TRBV6-4 and J is TRBJ2-1; the match to TRBD2 covers 14 bases. The sample here was tumor tissue, taken from a patient who underwent chemoradiotherapy. The TCR originated in a human donor with HPV-associated anogenital cancer. The CDR3 loop reads CASSATSGGAHEQFF. The DNA for the CDR3 is TGTGCCAGCAGTGCGACTAGCGGGGGGGCTCATGAGCAGTTCTTC.